Shown below are 22 T cell receptor beta chains from a single sample sequenced in a study of T cell responses to AZD1222 COVID-19 vaccine. The data were produced by immunoSEQ multiplex PCR, yet TCRdb's version contains in-frame clones alone and is incomplete. Of 140,000 to 150,000 clones detected, approximately 86% appear once; the ten largest clones hold approximately 5.1%. Here the sequenced sample was peripheral blood, taken 28 days after the second dose of the MenACWY control vaccine. The receptors here all came from an adult who received the MenACWY meningococcal vaccine as a control.

The chain couples TRBV6-5 to TRBJ2-1, with D perhaps matching TRBD1 (6 bases). The CDR3 spans 14 residues. V gave up 4 bases and J gave up 3 bases, with 10 bases separating them. The germline V gene has CDR1 MNHEY and CDR2 SVGAGI. CDR3 protein: CASSSGRGYNEQFF. The DNA of the CDR3 is TGTGCCAGCAGTTCGGGCAGGGGCTACAATGAGCAGTTCTTC.

The rearrangement links TRBV12-5 to TRBJ2-2, with D possibly matching TRBD1 (5 bases). With 0 bases removed from V and 5 bases from J, the gap between germline ends came to 10 bases. CDR1 and CDR2 from the germline V gene are LGHNT and FRNRAP. The CDR3 is 15 residues long. The chain's CDR3 is CASGLVLGETGELFF. The CDR3 DNA reads TGTGCTAGTGGTTTGGTATTAGGGGAAACCGGGGAGCTGTTTTTT.

The DNA of the CDR3 is TGTGCCAGCTCACCACAACGGGGGACGATAGGGAATGAGCAGTTCTTC. Protein product: CASSPQRGTIGNEQFF. The chain uses TRBV18 and TRBJ2-1; possibly TRBD2 for D (6 bases). There are 16 residues in the CDR3. Germline V gene data show CDR1 as KGHSH and CDR2 as LQKENI. V lost 1 base and J 7 bases, leaving 17 bases between the germline ends.

The V gene is TRBV6-5, the J gene TRBJ1-2; D is unclear. The CDR3 has 15 amino acids. Trimming cost V 4 bases and J 4 bases, with 16 bases left between them. Germline loops: CDR1 MNHEY, CDR2 SVGAGI. The CDR3 region has the DNA TGTGCCAGCAGTTCACCCCGGCCAGGTGGCTATGGCTACACCTTC. The encoded protein is CASSSPRPGGYGYTF.

The rearrangement joins TRBV6-5 to TRBJ2-7; a weak D match, TRBD1 (6 bases). CDR1 and CDR2 (germline): MNHEY, SVGAGI. The CDR3 totals 13 residues. With 7 bases removed from V and 4 bases from J, the gap between germline ends came to 14 bases. The CDR3 DNA reads as TGTGCCAGCAATGTGGGGGCCGAGTACGAGCAGTACTTC. Its protein is CASNVGAEYEQYF.

The rearrangement joins TRBV12-3 or TRBV12-4 to TRBJ1-4, with D perhaps TRBD1 (5 bases). Trimming took off 3 bases at V and 8 bases at J, with 10 bases between the two ends. This CDR3 is built from 13 residues. CDR3 amino acids: CASSFRGREKLFF. CDR3 coding DNA: TGTGCCAGCAGTTTTAGGGGAAGAGAAAAACTGTTTTTT.

V is TRBV2 and J is TRBJ2-5; no clear D gene. Per the germline V gene, CDR1 is SNHLY and CDR2 is FYNNEI. V was clipped by 7 bases and J by 4 bases, with 10 bases between them. The CDR3 has 12 residues. DNA of the CDR3: TGTGCCAGCAAAAAGTTTGGAGAGACCCAGTACTTC. This encodes CASKKFGETQYF.

The chain couples TRBV7-3 to TRBJ2-5, with D tentatively TRBD1 or TRBD2 (5 bases each). The germline V and J ends were trimmed by 2 bases and 5 bases, with 12 bases remaining between them. CDR3 length: 14 amino acids. Germline values: CDR1 SGHTA, CDR2 FQGTGA. The CDR3 reads CASSLAGPGETQYF. In DNA, the CDR3 is TGTGCCAGCAGCTTAGCAGGGCCGGGGGAGACCCAGTACTTC. Complete variable domain (other parts from reference TRBV7-3 and TRBJ2-5): GAGVSQTPSNKVTEKGKYVELRCDPISGHTALYWYRQSLGQGPEFLIYFQGTGAADDSGLPNDRFFAVRPEGSVSTLKIQRTERGDSAVYLCASSLAGPGETQYFGPGTRLLVL.

The chain joins TRBV30 to TRBJ2-3; the D gene is possibly TRBD1 (6 bases). Between the trimmed V and J ends, which lost 4 bases and 0 bases, there was a span of 11 bases. The germline V gene encodes CDR1 GTSNPN and CDR2 SVGIG (reference sequence). This CDR3 is built from 14 residues. CDR3 bases: TGTGCCTGGAAACAGGGCGTTAGCACAGATACGCAGTATTTT. It translates to CAWKQGVSTDTQYF.

This sequence joins TRBV6-5 and TRBJ2-2; no firm D call. The V end lost 6 bases, the J end lost 1 base, and 9 bases lay between the germline ends. The CDR3 has 14 amino acids. From germline, CDR1 is MNHEY and CDR2 SVGAGI. The DNA of the CDR3 is TGTGCCAGCAGCCCGAGCCGGAACACCGGGGAGCTGTTTTTT. Its translation is CASSPSRNTGELFF.

This clone was counted between two and nine times. The J gene is TRBJ2-7, the V gene TRBV21-1; the table's D gene call, TRBD1, was not cross checked with the DNA. TRBV21-1 constitutes a pseudogene. CDR3 size: 16 residues. CDR3 sequence (DNA): TGTGCCAGCAACCAGCCGAGGGGGACAGGGACTCCCGAGCAGTACTTC. It specifies CASNQPRGTGTPEQYF.

J is TRBJ2-7 and V is TRBV25-1; 7 nucleotides agree with TRBD1. The V gene's germline CDR1 is MGHDK and CDR2 SYGVNS. The CDR3 runs to 14 residues. V dropped 3 bases and J dropped 5; count of bases not matched to a gene: 7. In DNA form, the CDR3 reads TGTGCCAGCAGTGATACAGGGGCGGTCAACGAGCAGTACTTC. Translated: CASSDTGAVNEQYF.

V is TRBV18 and J is TRBJ1-5; no clear D. The length of the CDR3 is 13 residues. Germline V CDR1 and CDR2: KGHSH, LQKENI. V lost 4 bases and J 4 bases, leaving 8 bases between the germline ends. CDR3 sequence: CASSLGRNQPQHF. The CDR3 DNA is TGTGCCAGCTCACTGGGCCGTAATCAGCCCCAGCATTTT.

The V call is TRBV3-1 (or the pseudogene TRBV3-2), the J call TRBJ2-7; perhaps TRBD1 as D (5 bases). Germline CDR1 LGHDT, CDR2 YNNKEL (reference sequence). Trimming removed 3 bases at V and 2 bases at J, with 11 bases between. The length of the CDR3 is 14 residues. CDR3 bases: TGTGCCAGCAGCCAGATAGACAGAGCCTACGAGCAGTACTTC. Translated, it gives CASSQIDRAYEQYF.

The V and J genes are TRBV20-1 and TRBJ1-1, with D perhaps TRBD1 (5 bases). This CDR3 is 14 amino acids long. Deletions cut 3 bases from V and 1 base from J, with 12 bases between. Per germline, CDR1 DFQATT and CDR2 SNEGSKA (reference sequence). CDR3 region: CSASRGAGNTEAFF. CDR3 bases: TGCAGTGCTAGTCGAGGGGCGGGGAACACTGAAGCTTTCTTT.

Here the CDR3 reads CASSSDRGNTIYF. DNA for the CDR3: TGTGCCAGCAGCTCCGACAGAGGAAACACCATATATTTT. This chain joins TRBV5-4 and TRBJ1-3, with D maybe TRBD1 (5 bases). Trimming removed 3 bases at V and 4 bases at J, with 8 bases between. This CDR3 comprises 13 residues. The germline gives CDR1 SGHNT, CDR2 YYREEE (reference sequence).

This clone was seen a single time. The V gene is TRBV27, the J gene TRBJ1-1, with D perhaps TRBD1 (5 bases). Per the germline V gene, CDR1 is MNHEY and CDR2 is SMNVEV (reference sequence). The V and J ends lost 5 bases and 7 bases respectively, with 23 bases between them. There are 16 residues in the CDR3. In DNA, the CDR3 is TGTGCCAGCAGTGGTTGGGGGTTAGACCGAAACCGTGAAGCTTTCTTT. Amino acid sequence: CASSGWGLDRNREAFF.

The chain has TRBV12-5 and TRBJ2-1, with 9 nucleotides matching TRBD1. Trimming removed 6 bases from V and 9 bases from J; junction bases left unmatched: 15. There are 16 residues in the CDR3. Germline V lookup: CDR1 LGHNT, CDR2 FRNRAP. The CDR3 reads CASGASVGQGMGEQFF. DNA for the CDR3: TGTGCTAGTGGCGCCTCCGTAGGACAGGGGATGGGTGAGCAGTTCTTC. The full variable domain, with the rest looked up from reference TRBV12-5 and TRBJ2-1, is DARVTQTPRHKVTEMGQEVTMRCQPILGHNTVFWYRQTMMQGLELLAYFRNRAPLDDSGMPKDRFSAEMPDATLATLKIQPSEPRDSAVYFCASGASVGQGMGEQFFGPGTRLTVL.

This chain joins TRBV5-6 and TRBJ2-2; tentatively, D is TRBD1 or TRBD2 (6 bases each). Trimming cost V 1 base and J 5 bases, with 15 bases left between them. Germline values: CDR1 SGHDT, CDR2 YYEEEE. The CDR3 length is 16 residues. This CDR3 is CASSLWGAHGTGELFF. The DNA of the CDR3 is TGTGCCAGCAGCTTGTGGGGGGCGCACGGGACCGGGGAGCTGTTTTTT.

This clone showed up many times. This chain connects TRBV3-1 (or the pseudogene TRBV3-2) to TRBJ2-3; a possible D gene is TRBD2 (5 bases). CDR3 length: 13 amino acids. Germline values: CDR1 LGHDT, CDR2 YNNKEL (reference sequence). V dropped 5 bases and J dropped 1 base, with 7 bases sitting between them. The CDR3: CASSTRGTDTQYF. The CDR3 DNA reads TGTGCCAGCAGCACGAGGGGCACAGATACGCAGTATTTT.

The CDR3 coding sequence is TGTGCCTGGACCCAAGGACCTCAGCCCCAGCATTTT. Encoded protein: CAWTQGPQPQHF. The chain carries TRBV30 and TRBJ1-5, with unresolved D. Trimming removed 4 bases from V and 6 bases from J, with 10 bases in between. Looked up from germline, CDR1 is GTSNPN and CDR2 is SVGIG (reference sequence). The length of the CDR3 is 12 residues.

This clone was seen a handful of times. This sequence joins TRBV4-1 and TRBJ1-6; D is unclear. Germline V gene lookup returns CDR1 MGHRA and CDR2 YSYEKL. This CDR3 has 18 residues. The V gene lost 0 bases and the J gene lost 0 bases, with 12 bases spanning the gap. CDR3 in amino acids: CASSQDPPSRSYNSPLHF. CDR3 DNA: TGCGCCAGCAGCCAAGATCCCCCCAGTCGCTCCTATAATTCACCCCTCCACTTT.